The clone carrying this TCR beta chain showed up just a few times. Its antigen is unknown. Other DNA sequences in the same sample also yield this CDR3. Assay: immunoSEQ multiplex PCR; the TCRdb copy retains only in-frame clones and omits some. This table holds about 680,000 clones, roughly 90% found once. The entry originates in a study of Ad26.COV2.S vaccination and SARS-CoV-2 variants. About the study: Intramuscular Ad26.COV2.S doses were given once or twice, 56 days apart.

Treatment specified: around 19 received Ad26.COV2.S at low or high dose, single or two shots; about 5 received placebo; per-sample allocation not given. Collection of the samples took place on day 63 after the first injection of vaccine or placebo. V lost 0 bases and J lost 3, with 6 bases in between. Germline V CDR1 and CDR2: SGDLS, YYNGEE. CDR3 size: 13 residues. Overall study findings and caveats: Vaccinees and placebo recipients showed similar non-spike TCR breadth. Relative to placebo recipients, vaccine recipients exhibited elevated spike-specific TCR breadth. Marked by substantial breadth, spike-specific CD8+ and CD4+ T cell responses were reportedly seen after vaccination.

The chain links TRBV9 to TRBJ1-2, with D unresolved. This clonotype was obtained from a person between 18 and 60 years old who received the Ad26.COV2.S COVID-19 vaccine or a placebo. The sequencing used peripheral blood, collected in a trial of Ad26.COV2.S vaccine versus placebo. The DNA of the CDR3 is TGTGCCAGCAGCGTAGGCGGGGACTATGGCTACACCTTC. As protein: CASSVGGDYGYTF.